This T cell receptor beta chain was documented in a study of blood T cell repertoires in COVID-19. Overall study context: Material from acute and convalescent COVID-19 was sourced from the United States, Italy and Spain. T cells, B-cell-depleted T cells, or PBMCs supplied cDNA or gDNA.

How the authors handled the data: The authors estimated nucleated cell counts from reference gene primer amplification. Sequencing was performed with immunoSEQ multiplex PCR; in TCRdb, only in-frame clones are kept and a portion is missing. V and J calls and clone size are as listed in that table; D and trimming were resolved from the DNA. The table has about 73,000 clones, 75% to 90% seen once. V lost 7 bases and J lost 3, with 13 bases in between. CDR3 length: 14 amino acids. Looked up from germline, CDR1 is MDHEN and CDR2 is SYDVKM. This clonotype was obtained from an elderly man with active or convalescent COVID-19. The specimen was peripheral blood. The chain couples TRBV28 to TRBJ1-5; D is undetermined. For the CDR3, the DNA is TGTGCCAGCAAGACGGTGGAGATCAATCAGCCCCAGCATTTT. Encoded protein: CASKTVEINQPQHF.